These T cell receptor beta chains were read from a single sample in a study of blood T cell repertoires in COVID-19. Some clones are missing from TCRdb's copy, which holds only in-frame ones; the method was immunoSEQ multiplex PCR. The sample holds approximately 93,000 clones, about nine tenths seen once. What was sequenced was peripheral blood. Receptor source: a man between 45 and 60 years old with active or convalescent COVID-19. CDR3s include the opening cysteine and the closing phenylalanine or tryptophan. A D gene is named only where the DNA matches it firmly. Clone size, where shown, is once, few, many, or a class for clones that have expanded.

abundance	j_gene	v_gene	d_gene	CDR3aa	CDR3nt
-	TRBJ2-7	TRBV7-8	-	CASSLKGQAHEQYF	TGTGCCAGCAGCTTAAAGGGACAAGCCCACGAGCAGTACTTC
few	TRBJ2-7	TRBV19	-	CASSIAVDSYEQYF	TGTGCCAGTAGTATAGCGGTTGACTCCTACGAGCAGTACTTC
-	TRBJ2-3	TRBV10-3	-	CAISGRVGDTQYF	TGTGCCATCAGCGGCAGGGTTGGCGATACGCAGTATTTT
-	TRBJ1-2	TRBV5-1	TRBD1	CASSTGAYGYTF	TGCGCCAGCAGCACAGGGGCCTATGGCTACACCTTC
-	TRBJ2-1	TRBV28	TRBD2	CASSLHSGRAPEQFF	TGTGCCAGCAGTCTCCATAGCGGGAGGGCCCCTGAGCAGTTCTTC
-	TRBJ2-3	TRBV14	-	CASSQGWGRSTDTQYF	TGTGCCAGCAGCCAAGGTTGGGGGCGTAGCACAGATACGCAGTATTTT
-	TRBJ1-1	TRBV10-3	-	CAISDRGNTEAFF	TGTGCCATCAGTGACCGGGGGAACACTGAAGCTTTCTTT
-	TRBJ1-2	TRBV27	TRBD1	CASGRDRGRRGGYTF	TGTGCCAGCGGCCGGGACAGGGGACGGCGTGGGGGCTACACCTTC
-	TRBJ2-1	TRBV12-5	TRBD2	CASGLGTSRRNEQFF	TGTGCTAGTGGTTTGGGGACTAGCCGCAGAAATGAGCAGTTCTTC
-	TRBJ2-1	TRBV20-1	-	CSASSGGTGQSEQFF	TGCAGTGCTAGTTCGGGGGGGACAGGGCAGAGTGAGCAGTTCTTC
-	TRBJ1-4	TRBV6-5	-	CASSYDRWAEKLFF	TGTGCCAGCAGTTACGACAGGTGGGCTGAAAAACTGTTTTTT
once	TRBJ1-2	TRBV19	TRBD1	CASSTTWTGYSGYTF	TGTGCCAGTAGTACCACGTGGACAGGGTATTCTGGCTACACCTTC
-	TRBJ2-7	TRBV7-2	-	CASSLVTGVHEQYF	TGTGCCAGCAGCTTAGTAACGGGGGTTCACGAGCAGTACTTC
-	TRBJ2-5	TRBV3-1/TRBV3-2	TRBD1	CASTVDRTGTETQYF	TGTGCCAGCACCGTCGACAGGACAGGGACAGAGACCCAGTACTTC
-	TRBJ1-1	TRBV7-2	TRBD1	CASSFTGGWTEAFF	TGTGCCAGCAGCTTCACAGGGGGCTGGACTGAAGCTTTCTTT
-	TRBJ2-5	TRBV27	TRBD2	CASSPGLASGRETQYF	TGTGCCAGCAGTCCGGGACTAGCGAGCGGGAGAGAGACCCAGTACTTC
once	TRBJ2-1	TRBV4-1	TRBD2	CASSQDRGRGGSLTSYNEQFF	TGCGCCAGCAGCCAAGATCGAGGTCGGGGGGGAAGCTTGACCTCCTACAATGAGCAGTTCTTC
-	TRBJ2-1	TRBV28	TRBD2	CASSATSGVLYEQFF	TGTGCCAGCAGTGCGACTAGCGGGGTTCTTTATGAGCAGTTCTTC
-	TRBJ2-1	TRBV3-1/TRBV3-2	TRBD2	CASSTIAGEYNEQFF	TGTGCCAGCAGCACTATAGCGGGGGAATACAATGAGCAGTTCTTC
-	TRBJ2-5	TRBV7-7	TRBD1	CASSLTGLRETQYF	TGTGCCAGCAGCTTGACAGGGTTGCGGGAGACCCAGTACTTC
-	TRBJ2-1	TRBV19	-	CASSIRGWDEQFF	TGTGCCAGTAGTATCCGGGGGTGGGATGAGCAGTTCTTC
-	TRBJ2-2	TRBV30	TRBD1	CAWSVPWGDRGRRELFF	TGTGCCTGGAGTGTACCCTGGGGTGACAGGGGTAGGAGGGAGCTGTTTTTT
-	TRBJ1-5	TRBV12-5	-	CASGAGMSGPNQPQHF	TGTGCTAGTGGTGCGGGAATGTCAGGGCCCAATCAGCCCCAGCATTTT
-	TRBJ2-6	TRBV7-8	TRBD1	CASTQQTGHNSGANVLTF	TGTGCCAGCACCCAACAGACAGGGCACAACTCTGGGGCCAACGTCCTGACTTTC
few	TRBJ1-2	TRBV6-5	-	CASTSGRGNYGYTF	TGTGCCAGCACCTCAGGGCGGGGTAACTATGGCTACACCTTC
-	TRBJ1-4	TRBV5-1	TRBD1	CASSLIQGAGNEKLFF	TGCGCCAGCAGCTTGATACAGGGGGCTGGTAATGAAAAACTGTTTTTT
few	TRBJ2-2	TRBV13	TRBD1	CASSPRILTGRAGELFF	TGTGCCAGCAGCCCACGCATCCTGACAGGGAGAGCCGGGGAGCTGTTTTTT
-	TRBJ1-2	TRBV6-1	TRBD1	CASSERTGPYGYTF	TGTGCCAGCAGTGAAAGGACAGGGCCCTATGGCTACACCTTC
-	TRBJ2-1	TRBV29-1	-	CSVGAGGREQFF	TGCAGCGTTGGTGCAGGGGGGCGTGAGCAGTTCTTC
-	TRBJ2-7	TRBV10-2	-	CASSAPLGGAPSYEQYF	TGCGCCAGCAGTGCCCCGCTCGGAGGGGCCCCCTCCTACGAGCAGTACTTC
-	TRBJ1-5	TRBV27	-	CASSLSWAQPQHF	TGTGCCAGCAGTTTATCCTGGGCTCAGCCCCAGCATTTT
-	TRBJ1-5	TRBV10-2	-	CASGHRGFQPQHF	TGCGCCAGCGGCCACCGGGGGTTTCAGCCCCAGCATTTT
-	TRBJ1-1	TRBV11-2	-	CASSLDSNTEAFF	TGTGCCAGCAGCTTAGACTCGAACACTGAAGCTTTCTTT
-	TRBJ1-3	TRBV2	-	CATQRTASSGNTIYF	TGTGCCACACAACGGACAGCGAGCTCTGGAAACACCATATATTTT
-	TRBJ2-1	TRBV5-1	TRBD1	CASSQGAGKFEQFF	TGCGCCAGCAGCCAGGGGGCAGGGAAGTTTGAGCAGTTCTTC
once	TRBJ2-1	TRBV19	TRBD2	CASSTDSGGAYNEQFF	TGTGCCAGTAGTACGGATAGCGGGGGGGCCTACAATGAGCAGTTCTTC
-	TRBJ1-1	TRBV5-1	-	CASSLGGTRANTEAFF	TGCGCCAGCAGCTTGGGAGGGACAAGGGCGAACACTGAAGCTTTCTTT
-	TRBJ1-1	TRBV2	-	CASSGTLQAREAFF	TGTGCCAGCAGTGGAACATTGCAGGCTCGAGAAGCTTTCTTT
few	TRBJ2-4	TRBV7-9	-	CASSAGTTQTGRSVQYF	TGTGCCAGCAGCGCCGGGACCACGCAAACTGGGAGGAGCGTTCAGTACTTC
-	TRBJ1-6	TRBV28	-	CASSLSLRNSPLHF	TGTGCCAGCAGTTTATCCCTCAGAAATTCACCCCTCCACTTT
-	TRBJ2-5	TRBV6-8	TRBD1	CASKSPDRAQETQYF	TGTGCCAGCAAATCCCCAGACAGGGCTCAAGAGACCCAGTACTTC
-	TRBJ1-4	TRBV6-5	TRBD1	CASTRGQKEKLFF	TGTGCCAGCACCAGGGGGCAGAAAGAAAAACTGTTTTTT
-	TRBJ2-5	TRBV25-1	TRBD2	CASRTSGQETQYF	TGTGCCAGCAGGACTAGCGGCCAAGAGACCCAGTACTTC
-	TRBJ2-7	TRBV6-5	-	CASSLSGTTYEQYF	TGTGCCAGCAGTCTCTCCGGGACAACCTACGAGCAGTACTTC
-	TRBJ2-1	TRBV20-1	-	CSASKEAGPHNEQFF	TGCAGTGCAAGTAAGGAGGCGGGCCCACACAATGAGCAGTTCTTC
-	TRBJ2-3	TRBV6-4	TRBD1	CASTPGQASTDTQYF	TGTGCCAGCACCCCGGGACAGGCCAGCACAGATACGCAGTATTTT
-	TRBJ1-2	TRBV7-9	-	CASSLVHRPNYGYTF	TGTGCCAGCAGCTTAGTGCACAGACCTAACTATGGCTACACCTTC
-	TRBJ1-5	TRBV27	TRBD1	CASRLTGGVLQPQHF	TGTGCCAGCAGACTGACAGGGGGCGTTCTTCAGCCCCAGCATTTT
-	TRBJ1-6	TRBV12-2	-	CASRERTGYNSPLHF	TGTGCAAGTCGGGAAAGGACGGGATATAATTCACCCCTCCACTTT
-	TRBJ2-1	TRBV19	-	CASSSAPAGAYNEQFF	TGTGCCAGTAGCAGCGCGCCTGCGGGGGCATACAATGAGCAGTTCTTC
-	TRBJ1-6	TRBV18	-	CASSPPVGDSPLHF	TGTGCCAGCTCACCACCGGTAGGGGATTCACCCCTCCACTTT
once	TRBJ1-2	TRBV29-1	-	CSVGGANYGYTF	TGCAGCGTTGGGGGGGCTAACTATGGCTACACCTTC
few	TRBJ1-5	TRBV4-2	-	CASSQGRSNQPQHF	TGTGCCAGCAGCCAAGGCAGGAGCAATCAGCCCCAGCATTTT
few	TRBJ2-3	TRBV20-1	-	CSALSVDTQYF	TGCAGTGCTCTCTCCGTAGATACGCAGTATTTT
-	TRBJ1-5	TRBV28	-	CASTINRVSNQPQHF	TGTGCCAGCACTATTAACAGGGTTAGCAATCAGCCCCAGCATTTT
-	TRBJ2-7	TRBV29-1	TRBD1	CSVGTGGAYEQYF	TGCAGCGTGGGCACAGGGGGCGCCTACGAGCAGTACTTC
-	TRBJ1-5	TRBV6-5	-	CASIGGMGNQPQHF	TGTGCCAGCATAGGGGGTATGGGCAATCAGCCCCAGCATTTT
-	TRBJ2-5	TRBV24-1	TRBD2	CATSTSGGLGETQYF	TGTGCCACCAGTACTAGCGGGGGGCTGGGAGAGACCCAGTACTTC
-	TRBJ1-1	TRBV12-3/TRBV12-4	-	CASSLRSGTEAFF	TGTGCCAGCAGTTTAAGGTCAGGCACTGAAGCTTTCTTT
few	TRBJ1-5	TRBV9	-	CASSETGYSNQPQHF	TGTGCCAGCTCGGAAACAGGCTATAGCAATCAGCCCCAGCATTTT